This T cell receptor (beta chain) is from a study of T cells in Graves' hyperthyroidism and ophthalmopathy. In this sample, this clonotype turned up many times. CDR3 length: 16 amino acids. Germline V gene lookup returns CDR1 MNHNS and CDR2 SASEGT. Losses at the gene ends were 0 bases for V and 0 bases for J; bases not matched to a gene: 2. Criteria for exclusion of patients were uncontrolled infection, other autoimmune disease, pregnancy or lactation. The source of the PBMCs was about 10 ml of fresh peripheral blood. Researchers amplified the TCR beta CDR3 regions from RNA transcripts. First-round RT-PCR of the TCR CDR3 relied on the HTBI primer set. MiXCR was run by TCRdb on the multiplex PCR reads, yielding one entry per CDR3 protein. The table includes a few hundred thousand distinct CDR3 sequences, 16% detected once.

This receptor was taken from a woman in her forties with Graves' ophthalmopathy. The sequenced sample consisted of blood. The chain carries TRBV6-1 and TRBJ2-7, with 10 bases aligning to TRBD2. The CDR3 DNA sequence: TGTGCCAGCAGTGAAGCAACTAGCGGGGCCTCCTACGAGCAGTACTTC. Translated: CASSEATSGASYEQYF.